This T cell receptor beta chain was identified during a study of vaccination and CD4 T cells after COVID-19. On the study more broadly: The authors exposed cells to overlapping spike peptides derived from SARS-CoV-2, HCoV-NL63, HCoV-OC43 and HCoV-229E.

Comments on this clonotype: Its antigen is unknown.

Indicated treatment: roughly 10-day PBMC culture with coronavirus spike peptide pools or control peptides (ViraFEST assay). With the Oncomine TCR Beta short-read assay, DNA from cultured CD4+ T cells was sequenced. TCRdb redid the calling of the PCR reads with MiXCR, one entry per CDR3 protein. The sample contains about 14,000 distinct CDR3 sequences, around 50% of which appear only once. CDR1 and CDR2 from the germline V gene are SEHNR and FQNEAQ (reference sequence). V lost 3 bases, J lost 7 bases, and 7 bases stayed unmatched. This CDR3 region has 14 residues. The sequence came from a human donor who had recovered from COVID-19. The chain joins TRBV7-9 to TRBJ1-2; 8 nucleotides line up with TRBD1. The specimen was CD4+ T cells from blood, cultured in vitro. Written as DNA, the CDR3 is TGTGCCAGCAGCTTGGGACAGGCTTTCGGTGGCTACACCTTC. Amino acid sequence: CASSLGQAFGGYTF.